The clone carrying this T cell receptor (beta chain) has just a few counts. Trimming cost V 7 bases and J 1 base; bases outside gene matches: 1. Looked up from germline, CDR1 is KGHDR and CDR2 is SFDVKD. This CDR3 has 14 amino acids. The sample belongs to a study of T cells in Graves' hyperthyroidism and ophthalmopathy. There were TCR beta CDR3 regions amplified from RNA transcripts. HTBI primers were used for first-round RT-PCR of the TCR CDR3. Each CDR3 protein is one row after TCRdb ran MiXCR on the multiplex PCR reads. The sample yields 600,000 or so distinct CDR3 sequences, about half seen once. The V call is TRBV24-1, the J call TRBJ2-7, with 12 bases that match TRBD2. Material for sequencing was peripheral blood or thyroid tissue (not recorded which). This sequence was found in a woman aged 18-35 years with Graves' hyperthyroidism. CDR3 in amino acids: CATSTSGGSYEQYF. In DNA form, the CDR3 reads TGTGCCACCAGCACTAGCGGGGGGTCCTACGAGCAGTACTTC.